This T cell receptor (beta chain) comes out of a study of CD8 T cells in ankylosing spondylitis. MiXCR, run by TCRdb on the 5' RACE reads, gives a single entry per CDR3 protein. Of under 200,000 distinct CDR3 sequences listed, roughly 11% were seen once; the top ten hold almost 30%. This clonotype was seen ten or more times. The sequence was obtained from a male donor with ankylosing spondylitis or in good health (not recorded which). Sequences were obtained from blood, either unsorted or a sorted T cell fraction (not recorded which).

The CDR3 coding sequence is TGTGCCAGCAGCTTAAGGACAGGGGGGAAGAACACCGGGGAGCTGTTTTTT. Its translation is CASSLRTGGKNTGELFF. The chain uses TRBV28 and TRBJ2-2; TRBD1 matches at 10 bases. The CDR3 runs 17 residues. V gave up 6 bases and J gave up 1 base; unmatched junction bases: 8. Germline CDR1 and CDR2: MDHEN and SYDVKM.